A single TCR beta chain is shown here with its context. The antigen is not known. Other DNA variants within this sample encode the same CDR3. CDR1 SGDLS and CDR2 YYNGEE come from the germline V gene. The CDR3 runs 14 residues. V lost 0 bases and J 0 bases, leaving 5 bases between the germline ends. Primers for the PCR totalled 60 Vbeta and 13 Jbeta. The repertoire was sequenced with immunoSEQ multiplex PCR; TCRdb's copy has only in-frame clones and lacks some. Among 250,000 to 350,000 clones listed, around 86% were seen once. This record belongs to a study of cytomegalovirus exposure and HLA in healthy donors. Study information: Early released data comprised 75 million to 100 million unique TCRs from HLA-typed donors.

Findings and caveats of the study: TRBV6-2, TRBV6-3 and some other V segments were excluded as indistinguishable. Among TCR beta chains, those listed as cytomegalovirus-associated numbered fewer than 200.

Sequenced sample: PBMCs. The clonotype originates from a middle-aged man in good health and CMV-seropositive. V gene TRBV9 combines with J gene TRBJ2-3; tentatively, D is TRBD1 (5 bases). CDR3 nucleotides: TGTGCCAGCAGCGTAGCAGGGAGCACAGATACGCAGTATTTT. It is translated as CASSVAGSTDTQYF.